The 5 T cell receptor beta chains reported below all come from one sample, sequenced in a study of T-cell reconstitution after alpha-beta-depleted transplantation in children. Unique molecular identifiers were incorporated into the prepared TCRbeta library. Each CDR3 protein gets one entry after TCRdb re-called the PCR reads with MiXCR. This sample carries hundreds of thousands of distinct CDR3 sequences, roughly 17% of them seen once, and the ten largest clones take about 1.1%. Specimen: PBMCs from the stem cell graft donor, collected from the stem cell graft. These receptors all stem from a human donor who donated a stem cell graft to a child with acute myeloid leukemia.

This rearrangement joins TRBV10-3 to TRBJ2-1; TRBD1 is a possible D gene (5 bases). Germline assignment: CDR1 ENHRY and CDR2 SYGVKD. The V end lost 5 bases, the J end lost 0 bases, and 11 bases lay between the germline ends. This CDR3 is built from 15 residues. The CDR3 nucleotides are TGTGCCATCAGTTCGACCGACAGCTCCTACAATGAGCAGTTCTTC. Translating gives CAISSTDSSYNEQFF.

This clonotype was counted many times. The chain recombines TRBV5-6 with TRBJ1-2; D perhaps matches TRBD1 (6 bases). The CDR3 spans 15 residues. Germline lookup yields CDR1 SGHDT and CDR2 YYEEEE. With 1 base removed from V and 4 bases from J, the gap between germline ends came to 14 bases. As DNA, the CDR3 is TGTGCCAGCAGCTTGTCCACAGGGACCTTCTATGGCTACACCTTC. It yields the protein CASSLSTGTFYGYTF.

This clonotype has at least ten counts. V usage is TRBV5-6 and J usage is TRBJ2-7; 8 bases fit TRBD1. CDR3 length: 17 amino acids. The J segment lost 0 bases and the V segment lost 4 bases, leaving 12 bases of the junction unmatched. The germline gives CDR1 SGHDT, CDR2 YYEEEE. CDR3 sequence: CASSRTGLAFLSYEQYF. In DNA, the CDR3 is TGTGCCAGCAGCCGGACAGGGTTAGCCTTTCTCTCCTACGAGCAGTACTTC.

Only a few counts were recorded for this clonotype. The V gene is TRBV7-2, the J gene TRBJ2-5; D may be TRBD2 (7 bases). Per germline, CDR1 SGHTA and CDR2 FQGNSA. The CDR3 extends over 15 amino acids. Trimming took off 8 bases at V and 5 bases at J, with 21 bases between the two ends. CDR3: CASLGGSGGRETQYF. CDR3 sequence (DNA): TGTGCCAGCTTGGGGGGTTCGGGGGGCAGGGAGACCCAGTACTTC.

In nucleotides, the CDR3 is TGTGCCAGCAGCCCGGGTGGGACAGCCTATGGCTACACCTTC. Its translation is CASSPGGTAYGYTF. This rearrangement joins TRBV7-2 to TRBJ1-2, with 7 nucleotides matching TRBD1. The trim removed 5 bases at V and 4 bases at J, leaving 7 bases unmatched. Germline-derived CDR1 and CDR2 are SGHTA and FQGNSA. This CDR3 has 14 residues.